This TCR beta chain was sequenced in a study of blood T cells in healthy people across ages. Study conclusions and caveats: Estimated diversity across one million T cells was deemed an underestimate.

About this clonotype itself: Antigen unknown.

Trimming cost V 4 bases and J 6 bases; bases outside gene matches: 6. The CDR3 has 15 residues. CDR1 LGHNA and CDR2 YSLEER come from the germline V gene. Then a second PCR, running roughly 7 to 11 cycles, was carried out with a sample-barcoded 5' primer and a J-beta primer mix. With 12 random nucleotides, a template-switch adaptor tagged each individual cDNA molecule. TCRdb used MiXCR to reprocess the 5' RACE reads, holding one entry per CDR3 protein. The sample lists over 1,500,000 distinct CDR3 sequences; about 49% were seen once. The sequencing sample was made of blood. The TCR comes from a woman aged 40 to 50 in good health. The J gene is TRBJ2-7, the V gene TRBV4-3; 13 bases align to TRBD2. The DNA for the CDR3 is TGCGCCAGCAGCCCTGGACTAGCGGGGGTGGTCGAGCAGTACTTC. The encoded protein is CASSPGLAGVVEQYF.